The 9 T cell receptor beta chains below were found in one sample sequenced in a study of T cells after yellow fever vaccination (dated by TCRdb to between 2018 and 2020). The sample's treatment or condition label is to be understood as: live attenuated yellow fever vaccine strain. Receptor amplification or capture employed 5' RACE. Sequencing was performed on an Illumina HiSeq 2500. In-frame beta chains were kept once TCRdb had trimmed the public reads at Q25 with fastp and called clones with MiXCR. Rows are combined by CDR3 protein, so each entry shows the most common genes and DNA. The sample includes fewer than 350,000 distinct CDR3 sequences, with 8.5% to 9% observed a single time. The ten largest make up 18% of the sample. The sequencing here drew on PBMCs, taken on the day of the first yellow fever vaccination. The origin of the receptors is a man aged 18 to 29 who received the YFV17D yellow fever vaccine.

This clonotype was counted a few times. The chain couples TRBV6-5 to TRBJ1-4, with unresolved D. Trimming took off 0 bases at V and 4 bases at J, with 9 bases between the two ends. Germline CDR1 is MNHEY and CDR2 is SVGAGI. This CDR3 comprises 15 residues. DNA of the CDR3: TGTGCCAGCAGTTACTCATCCGGGATTAATGAAAAACTGTTTTTT. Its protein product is CASSYSSGINEKLFF.

CDR3 residues: CASSPHAREQYF. DNA of the CDR3: TGTGCCAGCAGCCCTCATGCGAGGGAGCAGTACTTC. V gene TRBV7-8 combines with J gene TRBJ2-7; no firm D call. This CDR3 is built from 12 residues. Looked up from germline, CDR1 is SGHVS and CDR2 is FQNEAQ. Trimming removed 5 bases from V and 7 bases from J, with 12 bases in between. Filled out from reference TRBV7-8 and TRBJ2-7, the complete variable domain reads GAGVSQSPRYKVAKRGQDVALRCDPISGHVSLFWYQQALGQGPEFLTYFQNEAQLDKSGLPSDRFFAERPEGSVSTLKIQRTQQEDSAVYLCASSPHAREQYFGPGTRLTVT.

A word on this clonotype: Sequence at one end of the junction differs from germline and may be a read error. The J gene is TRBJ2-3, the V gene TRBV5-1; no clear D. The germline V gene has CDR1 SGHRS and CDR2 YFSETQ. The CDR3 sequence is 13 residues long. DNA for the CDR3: TGCGCCACCAGCCCAGAGTCTAGAAGCACGCAGTATTTT. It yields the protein CATSPESRSTQYF.

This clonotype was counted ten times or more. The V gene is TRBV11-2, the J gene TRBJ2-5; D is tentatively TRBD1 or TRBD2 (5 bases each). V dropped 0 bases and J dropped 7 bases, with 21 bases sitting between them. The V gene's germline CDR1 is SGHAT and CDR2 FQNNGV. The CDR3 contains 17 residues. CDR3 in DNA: TGTGCCAGCAGCTTAGAATTCCCCGGGGCAGTAGCATTGACCCAGTACTTC. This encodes CASSLEFPGAVALTQYF. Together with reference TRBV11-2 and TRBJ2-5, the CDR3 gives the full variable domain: EAGVAQSPRYKIIEKRQSVAFWCNPISGHATLYWYQQILGQGPKLLIQFQNNGVVDDSQLPKDRFSAERLKGVDSTLKIQPAKLEDSAVYLCASSLEFPGAVALTQYFGPGTRLLVL.

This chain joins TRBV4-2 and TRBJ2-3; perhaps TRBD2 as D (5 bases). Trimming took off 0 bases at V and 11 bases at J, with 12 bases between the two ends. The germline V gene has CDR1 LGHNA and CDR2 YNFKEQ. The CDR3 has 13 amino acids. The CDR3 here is CASSQDVLAGQYF. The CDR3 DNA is TGTGCCAGCAGCCAAGATGTGCTCGCGGGGCAGTATTTT.

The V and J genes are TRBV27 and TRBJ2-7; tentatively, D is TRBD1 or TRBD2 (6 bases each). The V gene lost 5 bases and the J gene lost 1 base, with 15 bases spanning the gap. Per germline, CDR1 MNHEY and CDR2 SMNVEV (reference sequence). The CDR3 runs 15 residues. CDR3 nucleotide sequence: TGTGCCAGCAGTCGGGTGGAGGGGGAATCCTACGAGCAGTACGTC. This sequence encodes CASSRVEGESYEQYV.

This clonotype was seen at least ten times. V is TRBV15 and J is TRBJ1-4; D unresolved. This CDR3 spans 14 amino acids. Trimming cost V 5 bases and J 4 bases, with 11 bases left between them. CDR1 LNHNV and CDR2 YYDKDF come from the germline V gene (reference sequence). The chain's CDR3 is CATSLLTLNEKLFF. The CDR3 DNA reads TGTGCCACCAGCCTCCTAACACTTAATGAAAAACTGTTTTTT.

CDR3 bases: TGCAGTGCTAGGAAAACAGGGTATCAGCCCCAGCATTTT. Translating it yields CSARKTGYQPQHF. The chain combines TRBV20-1 with TRBJ1-5, with a tentative D call TRBD1 (6 bases). The germline CDR1 and CDR2 sequences are DFQATT and SNEGSKA (reference sequence). Between the trimmed V and J ends, which lost 3 bases and 5 bases, there was a span of 11 bases. The length of the CDR3 is 13 residues.

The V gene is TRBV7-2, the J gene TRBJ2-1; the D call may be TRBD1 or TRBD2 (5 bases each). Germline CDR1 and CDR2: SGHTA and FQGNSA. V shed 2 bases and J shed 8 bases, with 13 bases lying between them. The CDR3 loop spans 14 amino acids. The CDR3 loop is CASSLMGVGDEQFF. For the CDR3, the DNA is TGTGCCAGCAGCTTAATGGGGGTTGGGGATGAGCAGTTCTTC.